The subject of this entry is one T cell receptor beta chain. Antigen specificity is unknown. This record comes from a study of cytomegalovirus exposure and HLA in healthy donors. General study findings and limits: An analysis was carried out at a later point. It showed that HLA-associated TCR beta chains were more clonally expanded than equally common non-associated chains. It was 160 or so TCR beta chains that were listed as cytomegalovirus-associated.

Whereas donors were nominally healthy upon sampling, unrecorded immune exposures were probable. This CDR3 spans 14 amino acids. Germline CDR1 is SGDLS and CDR2 is YYNGEE. PCR employed 60 Vbeta and 13 Jbeta primers. Sequencing was performed with immunoSEQ multiplex PCR; in TCRdb, only in-frame clones are kept and a portion is missing. The sample has roughly 130,000 clones; 70% to 85% are singletons. The sequenced material came from PBMCs. The sequence was obtained from an older woman in good health and CMV-seropositive. The genes are TRBV9 and TRBJ2-5; D is unresolved. The tail of the sequence fits TRBJ2-7 better, so the J call may be wrong. This CDR3 is CASSVEVGSYEQYF. DNA for the CDR3: TGTGCCAGCAGCGTAGAAGTCGGTTCCTACGAGCAGTACTTC.